This T cell receptor beta chain originates from a study of blood T cells in healthy people across ages. Study in general: In model experiments, template switching was able to capture about one barcoded beta molecule for every two T cells that were present. Study-level findings and limits: Naive T cell percentage strongly correlated with TCR beta diversity.

Of note for this clonotype: Antigen specificity is unknown.

The CDR3 is made up of 12 amino acids. The V and J ends lost 5 bases and 6 bases respectively, with 10 bases between them. The germline V gene encodes CDR1 DFQATT and CDR2 SNEGSKA (reference sequence). Primed by a sample-barcoded 5' primer and a J-beta primer mix, a second PCR proceeded for 7 to 11 cycles. TCRdb ran MiXCR on the 5' RACE reads and lists one entry per CDR3 protein. This table holds about 1,000,000 distinct CDR3 sequences, 35% to 55% found once. Sample: blood. The source is a woman aged 60-75 years in good health. The rearrangement uses TRBV20-1 and TRBJ1-4, with a weak D call TRBD1 (5 bases). The CDR3: CSAHGRDEKLFF. The DNA for the CDR3 is TGCAGTGCTCATGGCAGGGATGAAAAACTGTTTTTT.